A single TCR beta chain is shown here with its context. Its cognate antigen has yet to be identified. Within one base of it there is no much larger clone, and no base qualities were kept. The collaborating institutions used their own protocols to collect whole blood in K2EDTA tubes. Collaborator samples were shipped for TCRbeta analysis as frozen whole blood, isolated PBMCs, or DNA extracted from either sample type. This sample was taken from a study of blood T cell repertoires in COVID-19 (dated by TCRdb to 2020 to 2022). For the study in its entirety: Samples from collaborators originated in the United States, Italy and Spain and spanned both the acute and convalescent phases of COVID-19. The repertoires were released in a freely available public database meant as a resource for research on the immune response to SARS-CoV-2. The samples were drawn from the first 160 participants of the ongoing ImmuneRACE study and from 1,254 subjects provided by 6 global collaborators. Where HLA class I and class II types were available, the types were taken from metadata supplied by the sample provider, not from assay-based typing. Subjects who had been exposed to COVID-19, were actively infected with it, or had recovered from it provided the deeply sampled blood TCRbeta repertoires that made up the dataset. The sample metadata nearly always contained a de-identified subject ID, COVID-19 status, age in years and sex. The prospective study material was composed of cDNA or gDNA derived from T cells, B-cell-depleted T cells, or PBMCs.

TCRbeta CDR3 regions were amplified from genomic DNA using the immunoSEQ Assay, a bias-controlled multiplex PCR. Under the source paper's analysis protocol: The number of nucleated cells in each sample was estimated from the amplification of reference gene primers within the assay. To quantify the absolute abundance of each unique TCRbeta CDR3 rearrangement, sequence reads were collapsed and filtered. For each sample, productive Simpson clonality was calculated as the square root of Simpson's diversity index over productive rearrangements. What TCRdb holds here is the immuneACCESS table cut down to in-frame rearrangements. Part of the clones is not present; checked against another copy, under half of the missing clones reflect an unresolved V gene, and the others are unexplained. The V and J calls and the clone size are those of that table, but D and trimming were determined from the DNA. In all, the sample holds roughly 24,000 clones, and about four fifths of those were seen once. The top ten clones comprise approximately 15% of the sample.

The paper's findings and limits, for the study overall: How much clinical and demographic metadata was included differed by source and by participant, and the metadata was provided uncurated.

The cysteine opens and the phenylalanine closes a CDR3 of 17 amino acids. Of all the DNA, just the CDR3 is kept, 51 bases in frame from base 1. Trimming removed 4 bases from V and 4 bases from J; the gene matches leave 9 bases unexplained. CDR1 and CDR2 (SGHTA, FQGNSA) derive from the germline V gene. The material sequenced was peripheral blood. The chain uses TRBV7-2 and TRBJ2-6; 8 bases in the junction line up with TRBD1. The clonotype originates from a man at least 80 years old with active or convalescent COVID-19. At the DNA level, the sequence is TGTGCCAGCAGCTCCAAGGAGACAGGGGCAGGGGCCAACGTCCTGACTTTC. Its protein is CASSSKETGAGANVLTF. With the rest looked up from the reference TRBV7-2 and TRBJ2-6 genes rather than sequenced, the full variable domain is GAGVSQSPSNKVTEKGKDVELRCDPISGHTALYWYRQSLGQGLEFLIYFQGNSAPDKSGLPSDRFSAERTGGSVSTLTIQRTQQEDSAVYLCASSSKETGAGANVLTFGAGSRLTVL.